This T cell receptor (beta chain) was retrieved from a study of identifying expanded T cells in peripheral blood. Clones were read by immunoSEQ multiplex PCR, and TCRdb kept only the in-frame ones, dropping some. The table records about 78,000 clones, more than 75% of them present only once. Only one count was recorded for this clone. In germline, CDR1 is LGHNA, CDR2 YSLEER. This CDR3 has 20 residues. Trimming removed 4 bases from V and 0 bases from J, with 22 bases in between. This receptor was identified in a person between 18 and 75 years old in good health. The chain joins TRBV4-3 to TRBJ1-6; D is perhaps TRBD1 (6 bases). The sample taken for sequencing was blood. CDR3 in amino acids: CASSREGGFSASSYNSPLHF. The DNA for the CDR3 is TGCGCCAGCAGCCGTGAGGGGGGCTTCTCAGCTAGCTCCTATAATTCACCCCTCCACTTT.